The next 32 T cell receptor beta chains were all read from a single sample in a study of neurological immune-mediated disorders. TCRdb called the 5' RACE reads again in MiXCR, with one record for every CDR3 protein. Of about 59,000 distinct CDR3 sequences listed, approximately 3.5% are singletons. Sequenced input: PBMCs. The receptors here all came from a woman aged 25 to 39 with multiple sclerosis.

This clonotype was seen ten or more times. V usage is TRBV27 and J usage is TRBJ2-7; 15 bases are a match to TRBD2. CDR1 and CDR2 from the germline V gene are MNHEY and SMNVEV (reference sequence). This CDR3 region has 15 residues. The V gene end was trimmed by 6 bases and the J gene end by 3 bases; junction bases not matched to a gene: 3. The CDR3 spells CASSRGLAGGYEQYF. CDR3 coding DNA: TGTGCCAGCAGCCGGGGACTAGCGGGGGGCTACGAGCAGTACTTC.

This clonotype has at least ten counts. The V gene is TRBV7-9, the J gene TRBJ2-7, with unresolved D. CDR1 SEHNR and CDR2 FQNEAQ come from the germline V gene (reference sequence). This CDR3 region has 11 residues. The V gene lost 3 bases and the J gene lost 4 bases, with 4 bases spanning the gap. The CDR3 protein is CASSFVYEQYF. The DNA of the CDR3 is TGTGCCAGCAGCTTTGTTTACGAGCAGTACTTC.

This clonotype was seen ten or more times. At one end, the junction sequence differs from germline, possibly due to a read error. The chain recombines TRBV20-1 with TRBJ2-7; D unclear. The CDR3 consists of 12 residues. Germline V CDR1 and CDR2: DFQATT, SNEGSKA (reference sequence). CDR3 sequence: CSARPVAQGPNF. DNA of the CDR3: TGCAGTGCTAGACCGGTGGCCCAAGGGCCGAACTTC.

This clonotype was seen repeatedly, ten times or more. This chain links TRBV21-1 with TRBJ1-2. TRBV21-1 is a pseudogene locus. This CDR3 contains 13 residues. CDR3 sequence (DNA): TGTGCCAGCAGCGATTTGGCCCTTTATGGCTACACCTTC. Translation: CASSDLALYGYTF.

This clonotype has ten or more counts. The chain couples TRBV3-1 to TRBJ2-7; possibly TRBD2 for D (5 bases). The CDR3 totals 14 residues. Germline values: CDR1 LGHDT, CDR2 YNNKEL (reference sequence). Deletions cut 4 bases from V and 2 bases from J, with 12 bases between. The CDR3 DNA sequence: TGTGCCAGCAGCCTTAAGTGGGGAGCCTACGAGCAGTACTTC. As protein: CASSLKWGAYEQYF.

The table lists this clonotype with many counts. This chain connects TRBV5-6 to TRBJ2-5; 8 positions agree with TRBD2. This CDR3 is 16 amino acids long. With V trimmed by 3 bases and J by 1 base, 8 bases remained unmatched. Per the germline V gene, CDR1 is SGHDT and CDR2 is YYEEEE. CDR3 amino acids: CASSWGLAGSQETQYF. The CDR3 bases are TGTGCCAGCAGCTGGGGGCTAGCGGGCAGCCAAGAGACCCAGTACTTC.

This clonotype appeared once. A much larger clone differs by one base, so this may be a read error. This sequence joins TRBV29-1 and TRBJ2-7, with D perhaps matching TRBD1 (6 bases). The germline V gene has CDR1 SQVTM and CDR2 ANQGSEA. This CDR3 spans 14 amino acids. The CDR3 loop is CSVVDRSRSYEQCF. The CDR3 DNA reads as TGCAGCGTTGTTGACAGGTCCCGCTCCTACGAGCAGTGCTTC.

This clonotype was observed many times. The rearrangement links TRBV25-1 to TRBJ2-2; 10 bases align to TRBD1. The CDR3 is 14 residues long. V lost 7 bases, J lost 4 bases, and 3 bases stayed unmatched. Germline-derived CDR1 and CDR2 are MGHDK and SYGVNS. CDR3 bases: TGTGCCAGCACCGGGACAGGGGTCACCGGGGAGCTGTTTTTT. Residues: CASTGTGVTGELFF.

This clonotype was detected ten times or more. V is TRBV5-1 and J is TRBJ2-5, with D perhaps matching TRBD2 (5 bases). The CDR3 is 13 residues long. Looked up from germline, CDR1 is SGHRS and CDR2 is YFSETQ. V gave up 2 bases and J gave up 5 bases, with 10 bases separating them. CDR3 DNA: TGCGCCAGCAGCTTTAGACCGGGGGAGACCCAGTACTTC. Protein: CASSFRPGETQYF.

This clonotype was counted many times. V gene TRBV7-2 combines with J gene TRBJ1-1; D is unresolved. Deletions cut 5 bases from V and 9 bases from J, with 10 bases between. CDR1 and CDR2 (germline): SGHTA, FQGNSA. This CDR3 has 11 amino acids. CDR3: CASSPLVQAFF. The CDR3 coding sequence is TGTGCCAGCAGCCCCCTGGTTCAAGCTTTCTTT. Looking up the rest from reference TRBV7-2 and TRBJ1-1 gives the full variable domain: GAGVSQSPSNKVTEKGKDVELRCDPISGHTALYWYRQSLGQGLEFLIYFQGNSAPDKSGLPSDRFSAERTGGSVSTLTIQRTQQEDSAVYLCASSPLVQAFFGQGTRLTVV.

In this sample, this clonotype turned up a few times. The chain combines TRBV20-1 with TRBJ1-6; 7 bases are a match to TRBD1. The CDR3 consists of 19 residues. V trimming: 4 bases; J trimming: 0 bases; junction bases outside the gene matches: 15. Per the germline V gene, CDR1 is DFQATT and CDR2 is SNEGSKA (reference sequence). For the CDR3, the DNA is TGCAGTGCTATCCCTGGACAGGAGCGGATAAGCTCCTATAATTCACCCCTCCACTTT. Protein sequence: CSAIPGQERISSYNSPLHF.

This clonotype was seen at least ten times. The J gene is TRBJ2-7, the V gene TRBV29-1; D is perhaps TRBD2 (6 bases). Germline V gene data show CDR1 as SQVTM and CDR2 as ANQGSEA. The CDR3 has 14 amino acids. Deletions cut 4 bases from V and 0 bases from J, with 13 bases between. CDR3 bases: TGCAGCGTTGCTCTGGCGGGAAGCTCCTACGAGCAGTACTTC. Encoded protein: CSVALAGSSYEQYF.

J is TRBJ2-7 and V is TRBV29-1; D not certain. CDR3 size: 14 residues. V lost 5 bases and J lost 0, with 14 bases in between. CDR1 and CDR2 (germline): SQVTM, ANQGSEA. CDR3: CSVTDTGSSYEQYF. The DNA for the CDR3 is TGCAGCGTTACGGATACGGGCAGCTCCTACGAGCAGTACTTC.

This clonotype was picked up many times. The chain recombines TRBV5-1 with TRBJ1-2; 8 bases agree with TRBD1. Trimming removed 4 bases from V and 9 bases from J; junction bases left unmatched: 11. Germline-derived CDR1 and CDR2 are SGHRS and YFSETQ. CDR3 length: 14 amino acids. This chain's CDR3 is CASSDLQGGASYTF. DNA for the CDR3: TGCGCCAGCAGCGACCTACAGGGGGGAGCGAGCTACACCTTC.

This clonotype was seen only a few times. CDR3 DNA: TGTGCCAGCAGTTTATCGACTTCCGGGGAGCTGTTTTTT. Protein product: CASSLSTSGELFF. The gene calls are TRBV12-3 or TRBV12-4 and TRBJ2-2; no clear D. The ends were cut back, 2 bases at V and 6 bases at J, with 7 bases in the middle. This CDR3 is 13 amino acids long.

Only a few counts were recorded for this clonotype. This chain links TRBV12-3 or TRBV12-4 with TRBJ1-4; no clear D gene. V lost 6 bases and J 8 bases, leaving 16 bases between the germline ends. CDR3 length: 14 amino acids. The CDR3 loop reads CASSLRKGGEKLFF. CDR3 nucleotides: TGTGCCAGCAGCCTTCGAAAGGGAGGCGAAAAACTGTTTTTT.

At least ten counts were recorded for this clonotype. The chain has TRBV5-1 and TRBJ2-3, with TRBD2 matching 15 bases. The trim removed 4 bases at V and 3 bases at J, leaving 6 bases unmatched. The germline V gene has CDR1 SGHRS and CDR2 YFSETQ. The CDR3 contains 17 residues. The CDR3 DNA reads as TGCGCCAGCAGCCCCGGACTAGCGGGGGGGCCGACAGATACGCAGTATTTT. As protein: CASSPGLAGGPTDTQYF.

At least ten counts were recorded for this clonotype. The V and J genes are TRBV7-9 and TRBJ1-2, with TRBD1 matching 8 bases. The germline V gene encodes CDR1 SEHNR and CDR2 FQNEAQ (reference sequence). V lost 5 bases, J lost 8 bases, and 16 bases stayed unmatched. This CDR3 has 16 residues. In DNA, the CDR3 is TGTGCCAGCAGCCCGACAGGGGCGGCCCCCCAAACAGGCTACACCTTC. This encodes CASSPTGAAPQTGYTF.

There are many counts of this clonotype. The V gene is TRBV11-2, the J gene TRBJ2-5; 7 bases fit TRBD2. The CDR3 covers 15 residues. With V trimmed by 5 bases and J by 5 bases, 11 bases remained unmatched. The germline V gene has CDR1 SGHAT and CDR2 FQNNGV. The CDR3 DNA reads as TGTGCCAGCAGCCGCGGGACTAAACAAGGGGAGACCCAGTACTTC. Its protein product is CASSRGTKQGETQYF.

The chain is built from TRBV12-3 or TRBV12-4 and TRBJ2-1, with D perhaps given as TRBD1 or TRBD2 (6 bases each). CDR3 length equals 15 residues. V was shortened by 3 bases and J by 0 bases, with 9 bases between the two germline ends. In nucleotides, the CDR3 is TGTGCCAGCAGTTTGACGGGGGCCTCCTACAATGAGCAGTTCTTC. Translation: CASSLTGASYNEQFF.

The sample holds many counts of this clonotype. The CDR3 protein is CSARDRNRGEAEAFF. The CDR3 DNA reads TGCAGTGCTAGAGATCGGAACAGGGGGGAAGCTGAAGCTTTCTTT. The rearrangement joins TRBV20-1 to TRBJ1-1, with TRBD1 matching over 8 bases. Unmatched junction bases numbered 9, after V lost 0 bases and J lost 6 bases. This CDR3 region has 15 residues. CDR1 DFQATT and CDR2 SNEGSKA come from the germline V gene (reference sequence).

This clonotype was counted many times. The rearrangement links TRBV5-1 to TRBJ2-2, with 9 positions matching TRBD2. The trim removed 7 bases at V and 2 bases at J, leaving 6 bases unmatched. Germline CDR1 reads SGHRS; CDR2 reads YFSETQ. The CDR3 has 15 residues. CDR3 DNA: TGCGCCAGCTCTAGCGGGACAGTCAACACCGGGGAGCTGTTTTTT. Translation gives CASSSGTVNTGELFF. The full variable domain, in which reference TRBV5-1 and TRBJ2-2 provide the parts outside the CDR3, is KAGVTQTPRYLIKTRGQQVTLSCSPISGHRSVSWYQQTPGQGLQFLFEYFSETQRNKGNFPGRFSGRQFSNSRSEMNVSTLELGDSALYLCASSSGTVNTGELFFGEGSRLTVL.

As for this clonotype: This clone may be a read error of a much larger clone one base away. The chain recombines TRBV6-5 with TRBJ2-3; 8 bases are a match to TRBD2. The ends lost 3 bases at V and 1 base at J; junction bases unmatched: 6. Per germline, CDR1 MNHEY and CDR2 SVGAGI. The CDR3 length is 16 residues. For the CDR3, the DNA is TGTGCCAGCAGTTATAGGCGAGCGGGGGGCACAGATACGCAGTATTTT. It translates to CASSYRRAGGTDTQYF.

At least ten counts were recorded for this clonotype. The rearrangement links TRBV12-3 or TRBV12-4 to TRBJ2-5; D possibly matches TRBD1 or TRBD2 (5 bases each). V was trimmed by 5 bases and J by 7 bases, leaving 14 bases between them. CDR3 length: 13 residues. For the CDR3, the DNA is TGTGCCAGCAGTCCCGGGGACCGCCCGACCCAGTACTTC. It encodes CASSPGDRPTQYF.

This clonotype was detected ten times or more. The chain has TRBV7-2 and TRBJ2-2; D gene ambiguous. Trimming removed 0 bases at V and 3 bases at J, with 11 bases between. The CDR3 consists of 16 residues. Germline-derived CDR1 and CDR2 are SGHTA and FQGNSA. The CDR3 here is CASSLAGLRYTGELFF. DNA of the CDR3: TGTGCCAGCAGCTTAGCCGGGTTGAGGTACACCGGGGAGCTGTTTTTT. Based on the CDR3 plus reference TRBV7-2 and TRBJ2-2, the full variable domain is GAGVSQSPSNKVTEKGKDVELRCDPISGHTALYWYRQSLGQGLEFLIYFQGNSAPDKSGLPSDRFSAERTGGSVSTLTIQRTQQEDSAVYLCASSLAGLRYTGELFFGEGSRLTVL.

This clonotype was counted many times. This chain connects TRBV20-1 to TRBJ1-5; D remains ambiguous. Trimming pared 3 bases from V and 0 bases from J, leaving 12 bases between. Per the germline V gene, CDR1 is DFQATT and CDR2 is SNEGSKA (reference sequence). The CDR3 loop spans 15 amino acids. CDR3 sequence reads: CSASEIRNSNQPQHF. In DNA, the CDR3 is TGCAGTGCTAGTGAGATTCGGAATAGCAATCAGCCCCAGCATTTT.

The sample holds many counts of this clonotype. The CDR3 loop is CSARGGDGDGYTF. The CDR3 region has the DNA TGCAGCGCCCGGGGGGGGGATGGGGATGGCTACACCTTC. This chain uses TRBV29-1 with TRBJ1-2; possible D gene TRBD1, 5 bases. In germline, CDR1 is SQVTM, CDR2 ANQGSEA. The ends were cut back, 7 bases at V and 6 bases at J, with 18 bases in the middle. The CDR3 covers 13 residues.

This clonotype was counted ten times or more. This chain uses TRBV7-8 with TRBJ1-5; 9 nucleotides match TRBD1. The germline V gene encodes CDR1 SGHVS and CDR2 FQNEAQ. This CDR3 has 17 residues. The J segment lost 6 bases and the V segment lost 1 base, leaving 10 bases of the junction unmatched. The CDR3 is CASSLEDTGTGFQPQHF. The CDR3 region has the DNA TGTGCCAGCAGCTTAGAGGACACCGGGACAGGGTTTCAGCCCCAGCATTTT.

With regard to this clonotype: Mismatch with germline at one junction end may stem from a read error. This sequence joins TRBV12-3 or TRBV12-4 and TRBJ1-6, with 8 nucleotides matching TRBD1. The CDR3 sequence is 14 residues long. The CDR3 coding sequence is TGTGCCAGCAGCCTGGACAGGGCCCATTCACCCCTCAACTTT. It codes for CASSLDRAHSPLNF.

This clonotype was recorded a few times. V usage is TRBV6-2 or TRBV6-3 and J usage is TRBJ2-7; no firm D call. The CDR3 totals 11 residues. CDR1 is MNHEY and CDR2 is SVGEGT in the germline V gene. Trimming left V 5 bases short and J 2 bases short, with 4 bases between. The CDR3 DNA follows: TGTGCCAGCAGTCCTGCCTACGAGCAGTACTTC. Translating it yields CASSPAYEQYF.

This clonotype was counted many times. The chain carries TRBV5-1 and TRBJ1-1, with D perhaps matching TRBD1 (5 bases). Germline assignment: CDR1 SGHRS and CDR2 YFSETQ. The CDR3 spans 15 residues. Trimming removed 3 bases at V and 2 bases at J, with 14 bases between. CDR3 sequence (DNA): TGCGCCAGCAGCTCCTGGGGGGAACCAAACACTGAAGCTTTCTTT. It yields the protein CASSSWGEPNTEAFF.

The chain carries TRBV7-2 and TRBJ2-1; D gene unclear. Germline CDR1 SGHTA, CDR2 FQGNSA. Trimming left V 5 bases short and J 4 bases short, with 18 bases between. This CDR3 comprises 16 residues. The CDR3: CASSPRISYGYNEQFF. In nucleotides, the CDR3 is TGTGCCAGCAGCCCCCGGATTAGCTATGGTTACAATGAGCAGTTCTTC.